A selection of T cell receptor beta chains follows, all from one sample in a study of naive and memory T cell subsets. MiXCR was run by TCRdb on the 5' RACE reads, yielding one entry per CDR3 protein. The repertoire includes about 62,000 distinct CDR3 sequences, 6.5% to 9% of them detected once, and under 25% sits in the top ten. These receptors originate from a female donor in good health. Each CDR3 is given with its conserved first and last residue. D genes are given only for firm matches. Clone size is given for some rows only: seen once, a few or many times, or a class if the clone is expanded.

DNA: TGTGCCAGCACCGCTGACAGGGTGCGAGCTTTCTTT
CDR3: CASTADRVRAFF
D: TRBD1
size: .
V: TRBV6-1
J: TRBJ1-1

DNA: TGTGCCAGCAGCTTGCCAGGAAATCGCGGGGGCGTCACCGGGGAGCTGTTTTTT
CDR3: CASSLPGNRGGVTGELFF
D: .
size: .
V: TRBV5-4
J: TRBJ2-2

DNA: TGTGCCAGCTCACCACCTCCCCTAGCCACCGGGGAGCTGTTTTTT
CDR3: CASSPPPLATGELFF
D: .
size: .
V: TRBV18
J: TRBJ2-2

DNA: TGTGCCAGCAGCAGTAAGGGGGGACAGTCCTACAATGAGCAGTTCTTC
CDR3: CASSSKGGQSYNEQFF
D: .
size: .
V: TRBV9
J: TRBJ2-1

DNA: TGTGCCAGCAGCTTAGGTTATGTGTGGCCCGACGGGGAGACCCAGTACTTC
CDR3: CASSLGYVWPDGETQYF
D: .
size: .
V: TRBV7-8
J: TRBJ2-5

DNA: TGTGCCGGGGGGCTAGCGGGAGGAGATACGCAGTATTTT
CDR3: CAGGLAGGDTQYF
D: TRBD2
size: few
V: TRBV6-1
J: TRBJ2-3

DNA: TGCAGCGTTGTGGGGGGATACAATGAGCAGTTCTTC
CDR3: CSVVGGYNEQFF
D: .
size: .
V: TRBV29-1
J: TRBJ2-1

DNA: TGCAGTGCACCCCTGGAGGGAATGAACACTGAAGCTTTCTTT
CDR3: CSAPLEGMNTEAFF
D: .
size: many
V: TRBV20-1
J: TRBJ1-1

DNA: TGTGCCAGCAGCTCTGCCCGCTATGGCTACACCTTC
CDR3: CASSSARYGYTF
D: .
size: many
V: TRBV7-2
J: TRBJ1-2

DNA: TGTGCCAGCAGCTTAGCGTTGGGGGGTTCTGAAGCTTTCTTT
CDR3: CASSLALGGSEAFF
D: .
size: few
V: TRBV7-2
J: TRBJ1-1

DNA: TGTGCCAGCAGCCGCGGAGGTACTGAAGCTTTCTTT
CDR3: CASSRGGTEAFF
D: .
size: many
V: TRBV7-9
J: TRBJ1-1

DNA: TGTGCCAGCAGCACCGGGACCGTCGCTGGGGCCAACGTCCTGACTTTC
CDR3: CASSTGTVAGANVLTF
D: .
size: .
V: TRBV5-4
J: TRBJ2-6

DNA: TGTGCCAGCTCACCACCAGGGACCTACAATGAGCAGTTCTTC
CDR3: CASSPPGTYNEQFF
D: .
size: .
V: TRBV18
J: TRBJ2-1

DNA: TGTGCCAGCAGCCGAGAGGGGGCGATGAACACCGGGGAGCTGTTTTTT
CDR3: CASSREGAMNTGELFF
D: TRBD1
size: .
V: TRBV7-8
J: TRBJ2-2

DNA: TGTGCCAGCAGTTCTCCCTCCCAGCCGAAGAGCTCCTACAATGAGCAGTTCTTC
CDR3: CASSSPSQPKSSYNEQFF
D: .
size: few
V: TRBV28
J: TRBJ2-1

DNA: TGTGCCACCAGCAGTACAGGGTCTGGGGCCAACGTCCTGACTTTC
CDR3: CATSSTGSGANVLTF
D: .
size: once
V: TRBV15
J: TRBJ2-6

DNA: TGTGCCAGCAGCCAAGATCGTTACTCTGGAAACACCATATATTTT
CDR3: CASSQDRYSGNTIYF
D: .
size: many
V: TRBV3-1
J: TRBJ1-3

DNA: TGTGCCAGCAGTGAAGCGGGCAGGGTGGGCCAGCCCCAGCATTTT
CDR3: CASSEAGRVGQPQHF
D: .
size: .
V: TRBV6-1
J: TRBJ1-5

DNA: TGCAGTGCCCGGGGGCTAGCGGGTCTCGAGCAGTACTTC
CDR3: CSARGLAGLEQYF
D: TRBD2
size: few
V: TRBV20-1
J: TRBJ2-7

DNA: TGTGCCAGCAGCGGAGGGGGCAGACTCTATGGCTACACCTTC
CDR3: CASSGGGRLYGYTF
D: TRBD1
size: .
V: TRBV5-4
J: TRBJ1-2

DNA: TGCGCCAGCAGCTTGGCCAAGCTCAGGGTTAGACAGCCCCAGCATTTT
CDR3: CASSLAKLRVRQPQHF
D: .
size: few
V: TRBV5-1
J: TRBJ1-5

DNA: TGCAGTGCTAGGAGGAGTTGGAGCGATCAGCCCCAGCATTTT
CDR3: CSARRSWSDQPQHF
D: .
size: .
V: TRBV20-1
J: TRBJ1-5

DNA: TGTGCCAGCAGTAGTGGACCAATTCAGAATCAGCCCCAGCATTTT
CDR3: CASSSGPIQNQPQHF
D: .
size: many
V: TRBV2
J: TRBJ1-5